This TCR beta chain was recovered during a study of blood T cell repertoires in COVID-19. Study context: PBMCs, B-cell-depleted T cells, or T cells were the source of the cDNA or gDNA that made up the material.

Authors' processing steps: Counts of nucleated cells, estimated from reference gene primer amplification, were obtained. Profiled with immunoSEQ multiplex PCR; TCRdb holds only in-frame clones, not every one. The D gene and trimming were derived from the DNA, and the V and J assignments and clone size from that table. The sample consists of 200,000 to 300,000 clones, 70% to 85% of them appearing once. This CDR3 comprises 15 residues. Per the germline V gene, CDR1 is LGHDT and CDR2 is YNNKEL (reference sequence). The junction had 1 base not matched to a gene; V was cut back by 1 base and J by 4 bases. There are a few counts of this clone.

This receptor was obtained from a woman of 80 years or more with acute or convalescent COVID-19. This chain joins TRBV3-1 (or the pseudogene TRBV3-2) and TRBJ1-6; 7 nucleotides match TRBD1. What was sequenced was peripheral blood. This chain's CDR3 is CASSQGQGYNSPLHF. The CDR3 DNA follows: TGTGCCAGCAGCCAAGGACAGGGATATAATTCACCCCTCCACTTT.